Below are 27 T cell receptor beta chains sequenced from a single sample in a study of CD8+ T cells in alopecia areata. cDNA prepared by RNA extraction and subsequent reverse transcription served as the template for sequencing. The protocol was immunoSEQ multiplex PCR, while the TCRdb copy is restricted to in-frame clones and leaves out a portion. This sample yields roughly 92,000 clones, of which 70% to 80% are seen a single time; roughly 17% belongs to the top ten. Treatment meaning: oral pan-JAK inhibitor, 5-10 mg twice daily. Here the sequenced sample was CD8+ T cells sorted from blood, taken at approximately week 42, from a patient treated with tofacitinib. The receptors derive from a human donor with alopecia areata.

This sequence joins TRBV7-9 and TRBJ2-3, with TRBD2 matching over 10 bases. The junction had 9 bases not matched to a gene; V was cut back by 4 bases and J by 5 bases. Germline assignment: CDR1 SEHNR and CDR2 FQNEAQ (reference sequence). This CDR3 comprises 16 residues. CDR3 in amino acids: CASSSPSGGAEDTQYF. DNA for the CDR3: TGTGCCAGCAGCTCCCCGAGCGGGGGGGCAGAAGATACGCAGTATTTT.

The CDR3 sequence is CASSATGGNAETQYF. DNA of the CDR3: TGTGCCAGCAGTGCCACAGGGGGCAATGCGGAGACCCAGTACTTC. This chain joins TRBV6-1 and TRBJ2-5, with 9 bases matching TRBD1. The CDR3 length is 15 residues. The J segment lost 5 bases and the V segment lost 4 bases, leaving 8 bases of the junction unmatched. Germline CDR1 is MNHNS and CDR2 is SASEGT.

The table lists this clone with a few counts. This rearrangement joins TRBV11-2 to TRBJ2-7; TRBD1 aligns across 8 bases. The J segment lost 6 bases and the V segment lost 4 bases, leaving 2 bases of the junction unmatched. This CDR3 region has 12 residues. The V gene's germline CDR1 is SGHAT and CDR2 FQNNGV. The CDR3 region is CASSWTGLEQYF. The CDR3, as DNA: TGTGCCAGCAGCTGGACAGGGCTCGAGCAGTACTTC. The whole variable domain, remainder taken from reference TRBV11-2 and TRBJ2-7, is EAGVAQSPRYKIIEKRQSVAFWCNPISGHATLYWYQQILGQGPKLLIQFQNNGVVDDSQLPKDRFSAERLKGVDSTLKIQPAKLEDSAVYLCASSWTGLEQYFGPGTRLTVT.

The genes are TRBV6-1 and TRBJ2-7, with D possibly being TRBD2 (5 bases). Trimming shortened V by 9 bases and J by 2 bases, and 11 bases separated the two germline ends. Germline CDR1 reads MNHNS; CDR2 reads SASEGT. The CDR3 has 12 residues. In nucleotides, the CDR3 is TGTGCCAGTCGGGGTGCCCCCTACGAGCAGTACTTC. This translates into CASRGAPYEQYF.

The chain links TRBV9 to TRBJ2-2, with D possibly matching TRBD2 (6 bases). V was clipped by 5 bases and J by 2 bases, with 10 bases between them. This CDR3 contains 14 residues. Per the germline V gene, CDR1 is SGDLS and CDR2 is YYNGEE. DNA of the CDR3: TGTGCCAGCAGGTTAGCGGACAACACCGGGGAGCTGTTTTTT. Amino acid sequence: CASRLADNTGELFF.

This clone was seen just once. The chain carries TRBV4-3 and TRBJ1-1; TRBD1 matches at 8 bases. The CDR3 length is 15 residues. CDR1 is LGHNA and CDR2 is YSLEER in the germline V gene. V shed 0 bases and J 8 bases; nucleotides not matched to a gene: 8. Here the CDR3 reads CASSQDPDRGVEAFF. CDR3 sequence (DNA): TGCGCCAGCAGCCAAGACCCTGACAGGGGAGTAGAAGCTTTCTTT.

V and J are TRBV29-1 and TRBJ2-3; D not certain. Per the germline V gene, CDR1 is SQVTM and CDR2 is ANQGSEA. Trimming took off 8 bases at V and 2 bases at J, with 5 bases between the two ends. The CDR3 totals 10 residues. For the CDR3, the DNA is TGCAGCTTATACACAGATACGCAGTATTTT. Encoded protein: CSLYTDTQYF.

The CDR3 DNA follows: TGCAGCGCCAGGGACGGTGACTACAATGAGCAGTTCTTC. The encoded protein is CSARDGDYNEQFF. V is TRBV29-1 and J is TRBJ2-1, with D perhaps assigned TRBD1 or TRBD2 (5 bases each). Germline CDR1 is SQVTM and CDR2 is ANQGSEA. V was pared by 7 bases and J by 3 bases, with 13 bases between. There are 13 residues in the CDR3.

The CDR3, as DNA: TGTGCCAGCAGTGCCCGACAGGGGACCCTTTCAACTAATGAAAAACTGTTTTTT. This encodes CASSARQGTLSTNEKLFF. J is TRBJ1-4 and V is TRBV6-1; 8 bases fit TRBD1. The germline gives CDR1 MNHNS, CDR2 SASEGT. The trim removed 4 bases at V and 0 bases at J, leaving 10 bases unmatched. The CDR3 totals 18 residues.

The V gene is TRBV29-1, the J gene TRBJ2-3, with D maybe TRBD1 (5 bases). V lost 7 bases and J lost 1, with 18 bases in between. The CDR3 extends over 15 amino acids. Germline V gives CDR1 SQVTM, CDR2 ANQGSEA. Written as DNA, the CDR3 is TGCAGCGCCAGGGTGCCGCAGGGCCGCACAGATACGCAGTATTTT. This codes for CSARVPQGRTDTQYF.

The chain carries TRBV29-1 and TRBJ1-1; D is uncertain. Germline V gives CDR1 SQVTM, CDR2 ANQGSEA. This CDR3 is 10 amino acids long. V was shortened by 7 bases and J by 5 bases, with 8 bases between the two germline ends. In DNA, the CDR3 is TGCAGCGCGTGGGGTACTGAAGCTTTCTTT. Protein product: CSAWGTEAFF.

This chain uses TRBV4-3 with TRBJ1-5; no clear D gene. The germline V gene encodes CDR1 LGHNA and CDR2 YSLEER. Trimming left V 0 bases short and J 3 bases short, with 12 bases between. The length of the CDR3 is 16 residues. As DNA, the CDR3 is TGCGCCAGCAGCCAAGATTTCGGTCCTCTCAATCAGCCCCAGCATTTT. Its translation is CASSQDFGPLNQPQHF.

The chain combines TRBV2 with TRBJ1-1; no reliable D call. CDR3 length equals 13 residues. V lost 8 bases and J lost 1, with 11 bases in between. CDR1 and CDR2 from the germline V gene are SNHLY and FYNNEI. The CDR3 DNA follows: TGTGCCAGCCTGGGATCAGGGAACACTGAAGCTTTCTTT. This sequence encodes CASLGSGNTEAFF.

The table lists this clone with a count of one. V gene TRBV6-5 combines with J gene TRBJ2-5; weak D call: TRBD2 (6 bases). Trimming stripped 7 bases from V and 2 bases from J, with 17 bases between. Germline V CDR1 and CDR2: MNHEY, SVGAGI. This CDR3 is built from 15 residues. The CDR3 DNA sequence: TGTGCCAGCAAACCGTCCGGGGGATGGCAAGAGACCCAGTACTTC. Translating gives CASKPSGGWQETQYF.

The chain has TRBV10-3 and TRBJ2-1; either TRBD1 or TRBD2 may fit D (5 bases each). Trimming stripped 7 bases from V and 4 bases from J, with 11 bases between. This CDR3 contains 13 residues. CDR1 is ENHRY, CDR2 SYGVKD, per germline. Here the CDR3 DNA reads TGTGCCATCATGAGGGGTTCTTACAATGAGCAGTTCTTC. It codes for CAIMRGSYNEQFF.

This sequence joins TRBV9 and TRBJ1-1, with D hard to call. The germline CDR1 and CDR2 sequences are SGDLS and YYNGEE. Trimming took 4 bases from V and 3 from J, leaving 13 bases between them. CDR3 length: 14 residues. The CDR3 loop reads CASSKWGSDTEAFF. DNA for the CDR3: TGTGCCAGCAGCAAATGGGGTTCGGACACTGAAGCTTTCTTT.

This chain connects TRBV6-5 to TRBJ1-1; no reliable D call. This CDR3 is built from 13 residues. V lost 2 bases and J 8 bases, leaving 12 bases between the germline ends. Germline loops: CDR1 MNHEY, CDR2 SVGAGI. The CDR3 nucleotides are TGTGCCAGCAGTTACCCTGGAGCGTTGGAAGCTTTCTTT. Translation: CASSYPGALEAFF.

Of note for this clone: A single base is all that separates this from a far larger clone, so a read error is likely. The chain recombines TRBV13 with TRBJ2-6, with 7 bases matching TRBD2. J was trimmed by 3 bases and V by 5 bases; bases with no gene match: 4. The CDR3 spans 15 residues. The germline gives CDR1 PRHDT, CDR2 FYEKMQ (reference sequence). The CDR3 loop reads CASSQPSGGANVLTF. CDR3 coding DNA: TGTGCCAGCAGCCAGCCTAGCGGTGGGGCCAACGTCCTGACTTTC.

The V and J genes are TRBV19 and TRBJ1-5; 7 positions match TRBD1. With V trimmed by 5 bases and J by 4 bases, 8 bases remained unmatched. The CDR3 length is 15 residues. Germline V lookup: CDR1 LNHDA, CDR2 SQIVND (reference sequence). The CDR3 DNA is TGTGCCAGTAGTTTCTCCGGGACAGCAAATCAGCCCCAGCATTTT. The encoded protein is CASSFSGTANQPQHF.

The V and J genes are TRBV19 and TRBJ1-2; possibly TRBD1 for D (5 bases). Germline V gene data show CDR1 as LNHDA and CDR2 as SQIVND (reference sequence). This CDR3 region has 16 residues. V was trimmed by 7 bases and J by 4 bases, leaving 22 bases between them. CDR3 nucleotide sequence: TGTGCCAGTACATCCCCCGTCGGGGGACTTCGCTATGGCTACACCTTC. Amino acids: CASTSPVGGLRYGYTF.

This clone was seen a single time. V is TRBV29-1 and J is TRBJ2-3, with 8 bases fitting TRBD1. Per the germline V gene, CDR1 is SQVTM and CDR2 is ANQGSEA. The CDR3 has 13 amino acids. V lost 7 bases, J lost 2 bases, and 5 bases stayed unmatched. The CDR3 DNA reads TGCAGCGCCCCGGACAGGGTCACAGATACGCAGTATTTT. This encodes CSAPDRVTDTQYF.

This rearrangement joins TRBV28 to TRBJ1-1; D is unresolved. V was trimmed by 3 bases and J by 0 bases, leaving 17 bases between them. Germline V gives CDR1 MDHEN, CDR2 SYDVKM. This CDR3 has 17 amino acids. CDR3 bases: TGTGCCAGCAGTTTTTTGTCCTTCGGCAGCGTGAACACTGAAGCTTTCTTT. This sequence encodes CASSFLSFGSVNTEAFF.

The chain combines TRBV4-3 with TRBJ2-2, with unresolved D. The CDR3 loop spans 14 amino acids. V lost 0 bases to trimming and J lost 3 bases, with 5 bases between them. Germline V lookup: CDR1 LGHNA, CDR2 YSLEER. The CDR3 region has the DNA TGCGCCAGCAGCCAAGACAGAGACACCGGGGAGCTGTTTTTT. This codes for CASSQDRDTGELFF.

This chain links TRBV10-2 with TRBJ2-5, with 7 bases that match TRBD2. The V segment lost 1 base and the J segment 5 bases; nucleotides outside the gene matches: 7. CDR3 length: 15 residues. Looked up from germline, CDR1 is WSHSY and CDR2 is SAAADI. CDR3 amino acids: CASSEFRGGVETQYF. The CDR3 bases are TGCGCCAGCAGTGAGTTCCGCGGGGGAGTGGAGACCCAGTACTTC.

This clone has a handful of counts. The chain uses TRBV5-1 and TRBJ2-7; no reliable D call. V lost 3 bases and J 2 bases, leaving 12 bases between the germline ends. There are 14 residues in the CDR3. Germline-derived CDR1 and CDR2 are SGHRS and YFSETQ. CDR3 region: CASSWTDGTYEQYF. DNA of the CDR3: TGCGCCAGCAGCTGGACGGATGGGACCTACGAGCAGTACTTC.

V usage is TRBV29-1 and J usage is TRBJ1-1, with D hard to call. The CDR3 is 12 residues long. Germline CDR1 and CDR2: SQVTM and ANQGSEA. Trimming cost V 2 bases and J 5 bases, with 9 bases left between them. The CDR3 loop reads CSVEIDGTEAFF. The CDR3 coding sequence is TGCAGCGTTGAAATCGACGGGACTGAAGCTTTCTTT.

V gene TRBV15 combines with J gene TRBJ2-7; 8 bases are a match to TRBD1. The CDR3 has 12 residues. Germline CDR1 LNHNV, CDR2 YYDKDF (reference sequence). Trimming removed 5 bases from V and 5 bases from J; junction bases left unmatched: 2. CDR3 amino acids: CATSPTGDEQYF. The CDR3 DNA reads TGTGCCACCAGCCCGACAGGGGACGAGCAGTACTTC.